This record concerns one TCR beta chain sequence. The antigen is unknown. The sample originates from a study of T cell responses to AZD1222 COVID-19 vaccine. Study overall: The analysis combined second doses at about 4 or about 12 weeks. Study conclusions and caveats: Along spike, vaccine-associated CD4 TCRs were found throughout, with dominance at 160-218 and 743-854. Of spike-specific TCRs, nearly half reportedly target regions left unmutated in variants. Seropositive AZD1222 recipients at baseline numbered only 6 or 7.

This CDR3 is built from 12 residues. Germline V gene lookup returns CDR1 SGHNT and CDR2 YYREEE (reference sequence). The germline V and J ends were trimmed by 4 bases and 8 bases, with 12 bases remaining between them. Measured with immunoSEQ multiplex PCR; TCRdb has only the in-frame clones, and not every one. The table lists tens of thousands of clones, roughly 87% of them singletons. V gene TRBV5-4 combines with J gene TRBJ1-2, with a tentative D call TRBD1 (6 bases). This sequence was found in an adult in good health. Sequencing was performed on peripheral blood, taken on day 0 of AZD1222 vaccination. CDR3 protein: CASSGSGEGYTF. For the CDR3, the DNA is TGTGCCAGCAGCGGCTCAGGGGAAGGCTACACCTTC.